Below are 8 T cell receptor beta chains sequenced from a single sample in a study of Ad26.COV2.S vaccination and SARS-CoV-2 variants. Generated by immunoSEQ multiplex PCR, the TCRdb table keeps only in-frame clones and is missing some. This sample yields hundreds of thousands of clones, of which about 89% are seen a single time; approximately 1.5% belongs to the top ten. Treatment in this sample: roughly 19 received Ad26.COV2.S at low or high dose, single or two shots; several received placebo; per-sample allocation not given. Day 63 following the first vaccine or placebo injection was when the samples were taken. The sample was peripheral blood, taken in a trial of Ad26.COV2.S vaccine versus placebo. These receptors originate from a person aged 18-65 years who received the Ad26.COV2.S COVID-19 vaccine or a placebo.

The J gene is TRBJ2-1, the V gene TRBV7-9; D gene uncertain. V dropped 5 bases and J dropped 8 bases, with 4 bases sitting between them. CDR3 length equals 10 residues. The germline gives CDR1 SEHNR, CDR2 FQNEAQ (reference sequence). The CDR3 loop is CASSRDEQFF. DNA of the CDR3: TGTGCCAGCAGCCGCGATGAGCAGTTCTTC. Full variable domain (rest looked up from reference TRBV7-9 and TRBJ2-1): DTGVSQNPRHKITKRGQNVTFRCDPISEHNRLYWYRQTLGQGPEFLTYFQNEAQLEKSRLLSDRFSAERPKGSFSTLEIQRTEQGDSAMYLCASSRDEQFFGPGTRLTVL.

The chain uses TRBV29-1 and TRBJ1-1; no reliable D call. The V gene lost 6 bases and the J gene lost 1 base, with 9 bases spanning the gap. The germline CDR1 and CDR2 sequences are SQVTM and ANQGSEA. This CDR3 has 12 residues. In nucleotides, the CDR3 is TGCAGCGTCGATGAAAGGAACACTGAAGCTTTCTTT. The encoded protein is CSVDERNTEAFF.

The genes are TRBV4-3 and TRBJ1-1; weak D call: TRBD1 (5 bases). The CDR3 extends over 16 amino acids. The ends were cut back, 0 bases at V and 0 bases at J, with 11 bases in the middle. From germline, CDR1 is LGHNA and CDR2 YSLEER. CDR3 DNA sequence: TGCGCCAGCAGCCAAGAGCGGGGACGCATGAACACTGAAGCTTTCTTT. Translation: CASSQERGRMNTEAFF.

The chain carries TRBV6-5 and TRBJ2-4, with D perhaps matching TRBD2 (7 bases). The CDR3 has 15 residues. Trimming stripped 6 bases from V and 1 base from J, with 13 bases between. Germline values: CDR1 MNHEY, CDR2 SVGAGI. The CDR3 bases are TGTGCCAGCAGGAGGGAGGGGGAGGCCAAAAACATTCAGTACTTC. This translates into CASRREGEAKNIQYF.

CDR3 in amino acids: CAISDDRGRGQPQHF. The CDR3 coding sequence is TGTGCCATCAGTGATGACAGGGGCCGCGGTCAGCCCCAGCATTTT. The chain is built from TRBV10-3 and TRBJ1-5; 8 bases are shared with TRBD1. The trim removed 3 bases at V and 6 bases at J, leaving 7 bases unmatched. The CDR3 sequence is 15 residues long. The germline gives CDR1 ENHRY, CDR2 SYGVKD.

J is TRBJ2-5 and V is TRBV10-3, with 7 bases fitting TRBD1. V trimming: 2 bases; J trimming: 1 base; junction bases outside the gene matches: 10. Germline CDR1 is ENHRY and CDR2 is SYGVKD. The CDR3 extends over 17 amino acids. CDR3 nucleotide sequence: TGTGCCATCAGTGAGGCGACAGGGACGGGGCCCCAAGAGACCCAGTACTTC. It encodes CAISEATGTGPQETQYF.

This clone turned up a few times. The rearrangement links TRBV5-1 to TRBJ2-7; D remains unclear. This CDR3 region has 15 residues. From germline, CDR1 is SGHRS and CDR2 YFSETQ. Trimming left V 0 bases short and J 5 bases short, with 15 bases between. CDR3 loop: CASSLVDVRVNEQYF. CDR3 in DNA: TGCGCCAGCAGCTTGGTGGATGTTCGGGTTAACGAGCAGTACTTC. Full variable domain (outside the CDR3, taken from reference TRBV5-1 and TRBJ2-7): KAGVTQTPRYLIKTRGQQVTLSCSPISGHRSVSWYQQTPGQGLQFLFEYFSETQRNKGNFPGRFSGRQFSNSRSEMNVSTLELGDSALYLCASSLVDVRVNEQYFGPGTRLTVT.

This rearrangement joins TRBV9 to TRBJ2-3; 7 positions agree with TRBD2. J gave up 4 bases and V 1 base, and 3 bases lay outside the gene matches. Germline values: CDR1 SGDLS, CDR2 YYNGEE. The CDR3 is made up of 14 amino acids. In nucleotides, the CDR3 is TGTGCCAGCAGCGTAAGCGGGATCGCAGATACGCAGTATTTT. It translates to CASSVSGIADTQYF.